This T cell receptor (beta chain) originates from a study of CD8 T cells in Susac syndrome (dated by TCRdb to the late 2010s). Concerning the study at large: Repertoire sequencing was used to test whether CD8+ T cell activation and differentiation in Susac syndrome was antigen driven. Clonality of the CD8+ T cell repertoire was compared between roughly eleven healthy donors, approximately 14 Susac syndrome patients and 15 multiple sclerosis patients. Points the paper makes about the study in general: The TCR sequencing and HLA analysis was acknowledged to have included a relatively small number of individuals.

As to this clonotype: The target of this receptor is not known. Qualities for individual bases were not recorded, and no much larger clone is one base off.

Peripheral blood CD8+ and CD4+ T cells from healthy donors, Susac syndrome patients and multiple sclerosis patients were profiled using high-throughput TCR beta sequencing. The multiple sclerosis controls were treatment-naive patients who had stable or active relapsing-remitting disease and met the revised McDonald criteria. CD8+ TEMRA cells were enriched by FACS, while bulk CD8+ and CD4+ T cells were purified by magnetic negative isolation. Blood was collected in EDTA tubes and processed within 24 hours, with PBMCs isolated through density gradient centrifugation. PBMCs intended for TCR sequencing were frozen in liquid nitrogen and were later thawed in a 37 degrees C water bath. A purity of at least 90% was achieved for sorted or isolated CD4+, CD8+ and CD8+ TEMRA cells. RNA was extracted using the RNeasy kit, and roughly 0.45 to 1 ug of the RNA was reverse transcribed with random hexamers. The immunoSEQ multiplex PCR assay, covering 54 Vbeta and 13 Jbeta segments, was used to amplify TCR beta CDR3 regions. Bias from PCR amplification was corrected by using a synthetic template baseline for primer optimization and for computational correction. As for the authors' bioinformatics: Only productive sequences were kept, with reads annotated to V, D and J genes according to IMGT and analyzed in immunoSEQ Analyzer. To calculate clonality, Shannon entropy was normalized by log2 of the number of productive unique sequences and then subtracted from one. For each patient and control, public and private clones were evaluated among the 100 most prevalent clones. A clone was defined as Susac-specific if it was absent from the healthy and MS cohorts, from 1052 published viral clones and from other ImmuneACCESS disease sequences. The public reads were reanalyzed by TCRdb: fastp trimming at Q25, MiXCR alignment, in-frame beta chains only. Entries are consolidated by CDR3 protein sequence, retaining the most common genes and DNA. TCRdb's processing, not the authors' own work, is the source of the V and J calls. Within this sample are approximately 140,000 distinct CDR3 sequences, with 75% to 90% of them counted one time only. 0.45% to 0.65% of the sample lies in the top ten.

CDR1 is given as DFQATT and CDR2 as SNEGSKA, both from the germline V gene (reference sequence). From its cysteine to its phenylalanine, the CDR3 spans 14 amino acids. This entry keeps only the CDR3 DNA: 42 bases, framed from base 1. V and J lose 2 bases and 3 bases, and a span of 11 bases separates them. This clonotype originated in a human donor with multiple sclerosis. The chain is assembled from TRBV20-1 and TRBJ2-1, with the D gene not confidently named. The specimen sequenced was CD8+ T cells from PBMCs. The CDR3 has the sequence CSARSPTRYNEQFF. The nucleotides read TGCAGTGCTAGATCCCCTACCCGCTACAATGAGCAGTTCTTC.